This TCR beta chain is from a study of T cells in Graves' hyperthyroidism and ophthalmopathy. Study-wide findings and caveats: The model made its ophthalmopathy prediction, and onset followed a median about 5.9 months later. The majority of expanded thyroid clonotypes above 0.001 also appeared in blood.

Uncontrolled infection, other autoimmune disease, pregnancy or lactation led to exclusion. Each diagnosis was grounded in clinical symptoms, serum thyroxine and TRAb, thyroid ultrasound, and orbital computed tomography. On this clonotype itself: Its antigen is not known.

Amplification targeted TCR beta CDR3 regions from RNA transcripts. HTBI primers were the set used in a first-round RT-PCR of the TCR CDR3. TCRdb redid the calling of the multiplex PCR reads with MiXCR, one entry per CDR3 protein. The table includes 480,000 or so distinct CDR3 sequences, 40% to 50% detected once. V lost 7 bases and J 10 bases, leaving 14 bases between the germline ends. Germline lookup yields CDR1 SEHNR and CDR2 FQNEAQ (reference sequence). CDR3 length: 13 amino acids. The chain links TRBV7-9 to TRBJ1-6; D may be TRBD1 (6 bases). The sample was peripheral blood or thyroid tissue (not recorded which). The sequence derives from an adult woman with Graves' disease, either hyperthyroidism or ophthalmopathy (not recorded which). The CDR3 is CASTPEGGSPLHF. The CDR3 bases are TGTGCCAGCACCCCTGAGGGGGGGTCACCCCTCCACTTT.